The clone carrying this T cell receptor beta chain was found a few times. The data were taken from a study of blood T cell repertoires in COVID-19. Study-level background: COVID-19 samples from acute and convalescent phases originated in the United States, Italy and Spain. The cDNA or gDNA used as material had been derived from T cells, B-cell-depleted T cells, or PBMCs.

Original processing methods: Reference gene primer amplification yielded estimated nucleated cell counts. Libraries were prepared by immunoSEQ multiplex PCR; TCRdb keeps only in-frame clonotypes and omits some of them. Clone size and V and J calls were adopted from that table, with D and trimming inferred from the DNA. Among 62,000 or so clones listed, around 90% were seen once. Sequenced material: peripheral blood. The sequence was collected from a human donor in a cohort sampled during active COVID-19.

The CDR3 region is CASSPQTSGSMIEQYF. In DNA, the CDR3 is TGTGCCAGCAGCCCGCAGACTAGCGGGAGTATGATCGAGCAGTACTTC. This chain connects TRBV5-4 to TRBJ2-7; the match to TRBD2 covers 12 bases. The germline V gene encodes CDR1 SGHNT and CDR2 YYREEE (reference sequence). The CDR3 runs to 16 residues. J gave up 6 bases and V 4 bases, and 11 bases lay outside the gene matches. The full variable domain, completed using reference TRBV5-4 and TRBJ2-7, is ETGVTQSPTHLIKTRGQQVTLRCSSQSGHNTVSWYQQALGQGPQFIFQYYREEENGRGNFPPRFSGLQFPNYSSELNVNALELDDSALYLCASSPQTSGSMIEQYFGPGTRLTVT.